Listed below are T cell receptor beta chains from one sample, sequenced in a study of T cell responses to AZD1222 COVID-19 vaccine. Sequenced by immunoSEQ multiplex PCR; TCRdb stores in-frame clones only, minus some. The sample lists 140,000 to 150,000 clones; 91% were seen once. The sequences come from peripheral blood, collected 28 days after the second AZD1222 dose. All receptors derive from an adult who received the AZD1222 COVID-19 vaccine. The CDR3 runs from the conserved cysteine through the conserved F or W. The D gene is left open where the match is weak. The size of a clone is reported for some rows only, either as once, few or many, or as a class for expanded clones.

v_call: TRBV5-1; clone_size: -; j_call: TRBJ2-3; d_call: TRBD1; cdr3_aa: CASSLVQGEADTQYF; cdr3_nt: TGCGCCAGCAGCTTGGTACAGGGGGAGGCAGATACGCAGTATTTT
v_call: TRBV9; clone_size: -; j_call: TRBJ2-1; d_call: -; cdr3_aa: CASSPTQGNEQFF; cdr3_nt: TGTGCCAGCAGCCCCACACAGGGAAATGAGCAGTTCTTC
v_call: TRBV6-5; clone_size: -; j_call: TRBJ1-2; d_call: TRBD1; cdr3_aa: CASADRDRGLFGYTF; cdr3_nt: TGTGCCAGCGCTGATCGGGACAGGGGGTTATTTGGCTACACCTTC
v_call: TRBV25-1; clone_size: -; j_call: TRBJ2-2; d_call: -; cdr3_aa: CASKPNRGGHENTGELFF; cdr3_nt: TGTGCCAGCAAGCCCAACCGAGGGGGACACGAGAACACCGGGGAGCTGTTTTTT
v_call: TRBV7-2; clone_size: few; j_call: TRBJ1-5; d_call: TRBD1; cdr3_aa: CASDPGQGVVSQHF; cdr3_nt: TGTGCCAGCGATCCCGGACAGGGGGTGGTTTCCCAGCATTTT
v_call: TRBV19; clone_size: -; j_call: TRBJ2-7; d_call: TRBD2; cdr3_aa: CASSIGPGGQAYEQYF; cdr3_nt: TGTGCCAGTAGTATAGGCCCGGGAGGGCAAGCCTACGAGCAGTACTTC
v_call: TRBV21-1; clone_size: -; j_call: TRBJ2-1; d_call: -; cdr3_aa: CASSNGPGSSYNEQFF; cdr3_nt: TGTGCCAGCAGCAACGGTCCGGGAAGCTCCTACAATGAGCAGTTCTTC
v_call: TRBV2; clone_size: -; j_call: TRBJ1-5; d_call: -; cdr3_aa: CASSAVRTGSNQPQHF; cdr3_nt: TGTGCCAGCAGCGCCGTAAGGACGGGTAGCAATCAGCCCCAGCATTTT
v_call: TRBV29-1; clone_size: -; j_call: TRBJ1-1; d_call: -; cdr3_aa: CSVEDLRGINTEAFF; cdr3_nt: TGCAGCGTTGAAGATTTAAGAGGGATTAACACTGAAGCTTTCTTT
v_call: TRBV30; clone_size: once; j_call: TRBJ1-2; d_call: TRBD1; cdr3_aa: CAWTSGQIGGYTF; cdr3_nt: TGTGCCTGGACCTCGGGACAGATCGGTGGCTACACCTTC
v_call: TRBV5-1; clone_size: -; j_call: TRBJ2-5; d_call: TRBD2; cdr3_aa: CASSAGGVLADFFNQETQYF; cdr3_nt: TGCGCCAGCAGCGCGGGAGGGGTTCTAGCGGACTTCTTCAACCAAGAGACCCAGTACTTC
v_call: TRBV6-4; clone_size: -; j_call: TRBJ1-2; d_call: TRBD1; cdr3_aa: CASSDSPDRGGDGYTF; cdr3_nt: TGTGCCAGCAGTGACTCCCCGGACAGGGGAGGGGATGGCTACACCTTC
v_call: TRBV6-5; clone_size: -; j_call: TRBJ1-2; d_call: TRBD1; cdr3_aa: CASSYSSDRVGGYTF; cdr3_nt: TGTGCCAGCAGTTACTCTTCCGACAGGGTGGGGGGCTACACCTTC
v_call: TRBV3-1/TRBV3-2; clone_size: -; j_call: TRBJ2-1; d_call: TRBD2; cdr3_aa: CASSQWGGGSNEQFF; cdr3_nt: TGTGCCAGCAGCCAGTGGGGCGGGGGGAGCAATGAGCAGTTCTTC
v_call: TRBV6-5; clone_size: once; j_call: TRBJ2-7; d_call: TRBD2; cdr3_aa: CASTLAGGIYEQYF; cdr3_nt: TGTGCCAGCACCTTAGCGGGAGGAATCTACGAGCAGTACTTC
v_call: TRBV3-1/TRBV3-2; clone_size: -; j_call: TRBJ1-1; d_call: -; cdr3_aa: CASSQVGARTEAFF; cdr3_nt: TGTGCCAGCAGCCAAGTAGGGGCGCGAACTGAAGCTTTCTTT
v_call: TRBV7-2; clone_size: -; j_call: TRBJ1-3; d_call: -; cdr3_aa: CASSLVPSDTIYF; cdr3_nt: TGTGCCAGCAGCTTAGTCCCCTCGGACACCATATATTTT
v_call: TRBV5-1; clone_size: -; j_call: TRBJ2-3; d_call: -; cdr3_aa: CASSLATISTDTQYF; cdr3_nt: TGCGCCAGCAGCTTGGCGACCATTAGCACAGATACGCAGTATTTT
v_call: TRBV7-9; clone_size: -; j_call: TRBJ2-3; d_call: TRBD2; cdr3_aa: CASSFTSGGRTDTQYF; cdr3_nt: TGTGCCAGCAGCTTTACTAGCGGGGGCCGCACAGATACGCAGTATTTT
v_call: TRBV30; clone_size: -; j_call: TRBJ1-3; d_call: TRBD1; cdr3_aa: CAWSSTGGFRGNTIYF; cdr3_nt: TGTGCCTGGAGTTCGACAGGGGGCTTTAGAGGAAACACCATATATTTT
v_call: TRBV2; clone_size: once; j_call: TRBJ1-4; d_call: TRBD1; cdr3_aa: CASSARQGGEKLFF; cdr3_nt: TGTGCCAGCAGCGCGCGACAGGGAGGAGAAAAACTGTTTTTT
v_call: TRBV7-9; clone_size: -; j_call: TRBJ2-7; d_call: TRBD1; cdr3_aa: CASSGDRAEQYF; cdr3_nt: TGTGCCAGCAGCGGGGACAGGGCCGAGCAGTACTTC
v_call: TRBV27; clone_size: -; j_call: TRBJ1-6; d_call: -; cdr3_aa: CASSLRGIGANSPLHF; cdr3_nt: TGTGCCAGCAGTTTAAGGGGAATTGGGGCTAATTCACCCCTCCACTTT
v_call: TRBV5-4; clone_size: -; j_call: TRBJ2-1; d_call: TRBD2; cdr3_aa: CASSLDSGMISYNEQFF; cdr3_nt: TGTGCCAGCAGCTTGGATAGCGGGATGATATCCTACAATGAGCAGTTCTTC
v_call: TRBV7-2; clone_size: -; j_call: TRBJ2-7; d_call: -; cdr3_aa: CASSLGGTEQYF; cdr3_nt: TGTGCCAGCAGCTTAGGAGGGACAGAGCAGTACTTC
v_call: TRBV5-1; clone_size: -; j_call: TRBJ1-1; d_call: -; cdr3_aa: CASSLVGRNTEAFF; cdr3_nt: TGCGCCAGCAGCTTGGTTGGGAGGAACACTGAAGCTTTCTTT
v_call: TRBV5-1; clone_size: -; j_call: TRBJ1-5; d_call: -; cdr3_aa: CASTRAGGQPQHF; cdr3_nt: TGCGCCAGCACCAGGGCCGGCGGTCAGCCCCAGCATTTT
v_call: TRBV5-4; clone_size: -; j_call: TRBJ2-2; d_call: -; cdr3_aa: CASSFGQNTGELFF; cdr3_nt: TGTGCCAGCAGCTTCGGACAGAACACCGGGGAGCTGTTTTTT
v_call: TRBV4-2; clone_size: -; j_call: TRBJ2-5; d_call: -; cdr3_aa: CASSQDSGKETQYF; cdr3_nt: TGTGCCAGCAGCCAAGATTCCGGGAAGGAGACCCAGTACTTC
v_call: TRBV7-9; clone_size: few; j_call: TRBJ2-3; d_call: TRBD2; cdr3_aa: CASSFSGVITDTQYF; cdr3_nt: TGTGCCAGCAGCTTTAGCGGGGTGATCACAGATACGCAGTATTTT
v_call: TRBV3-1/TRBV3-2; clone_size: -; j_call: TRBJ2-3; d_call: -; cdr3_aa: CASSLSGYVSDTQYF; cdr3_nt: TGTGCCAGCAGCCTGAGCGGGTATGTTTCAGATACGCAGTATTTT
v_call: TRBV7-2; clone_size: -; j_call: TRBJ2-1; d_call: -; cdr3_aa: CASSLGKRAHNEQFF; cdr3_nt: TGTGCCAGCAGCTTAGGAAAGCGGGCGCACAATGAGCAGTTCTTC
v_call: TRBV18; clone_size: -; j_call: TRBJ1-6; d_call: -; cdr3_aa: CASSPSEGQGNSPLHF; cdr3_nt: TGTGCCAGCTCACCAAGTGAGGGACAAGGGAATTCACCCCTCCACTTT
v_call: TRBV28; clone_size: few; j_call: TRBJ1-6; d_call: -; cdr3_aa: CASSSISYNSPLHF; cdr3_nt: TGTGCCAGCAGTTCCATTTCTTATAATTCACCCCTCCACTTT
v_call: TRBV7-8; clone_size: -; j_call: TRBJ1-2; d_call: -; cdr3_aa: CASSLSTANGYTF; cdr3_nt: TGTGCCAGCAGCTTAAGTACGGCGAATGGCTACACCTTC
v_call: TRBV6-2/TRBV6-3; clone_size: -; j_call: TRBJ2-7; d_call: TRBD1; cdr3_aa: CASSNHWDRGGEQYF; cdr3_nt: TGTGCCAGCAGTAACCACTGGGACAGGGGGGGCGAGCAGTACTTC
v_call: TRBV19; clone_size: -; j_call: TRBJ2-7; d_call: -; cdr3_aa: CASRRAGAKPSCTQYEQYF; cdr3_nt: TGTGCCAGTAGGCGGGCGGGGGCGAAGCCATCTTGTACTCAGTACGAGCAGTACTTC
v_call: TRBV15; clone_size: -; j_call: TRBJ2-2; d_call: TRBD2; cdr3_aa: CATSREPAGGPGGELFF; cdr3_nt: TGTGCCACCAGCAGAGAGCCCGCGGGGGGGCCCGGCGGGGAGCTGTTTTTT
v_call: TRBV12-3/TRBV12-4; clone_size: -; j_call: TRBJ1-5; d_call: -; cdr3_aa: CASSRSPNQPQHF; cdr3_nt: TGTGCCAGCAGTCGTTCCCCAAATCAGCCCCAGCATTTT
v_call: TRBV6-5; clone_size: -; j_call: TRBJ1-6; d_call: TRBD1; cdr3_aa: CASALSGQENSPLHF; cdr3_nt: TGTGCCAGCGCGTTATCGGGACAGGAGAATTCACCCCTCCACTTT
v_call: TRBV9; clone_size: -; j_call: TRBJ2-2; d_call: -; cdr3_aa: CASSVGGVGELFF; cdr3_nt: TGTGCCAGCAGCGTAGGGGGGGTCGGGGAGCTGTTTTTT
v_call: TRBV4-1; clone_size: -; j_call: TRBJ1-2; d_call: TRBD1; cdr3_aa: CASKVGQGASGYTF; cdr3_nt: TGCGCCAGCAAAGTGGGGCAGGGGGCGTCGGGCTACACCTTC
v_call: TRBV7-3; clone_size: -; j_call: TRBJ1-2; d_call: TRBD1; cdr3_aa: CASSEPDRGGGYTF; cdr3_nt: TGTGCCAGCAGCGAGCCCGACAGGGGCGGAGGCTACACCTTC
v_call: TRBV5-1; clone_size: -; j_call: TRBJ1-2; d_call: TRBD1; cdr3_aa: CASTRGTADYGYTF; cdr3_nt: TGCGCCAGCACGAGGGGGACAGCAGACTATGGCTACACCTTC
v_call: TRBV7-9; clone_size: -; j_call: TRBJ2-1; d_call: -; cdr3_aa: CASSLRPGYNEQFF; cdr3_nt: TGTGCCAGCAGCTTAAGGCCGGGTTACAATGAGCAGTTCTTC
v_call: TRBV4-2; clone_size: few; j_call: TRBJ2-3; d_call: -; cdr3_aa: CASGGSTGGGTDTQYF; cdr3_nt: TGTGCCAGCGGGGGGTCAACAGGAGGGGGAACAGATACGCAGTATTTT
v_call: TRBV7-3; clone_size: -; j_call: TRBJ2-1; d_call: TRBD1; cdr3_aa: CASSLDRGHHNEQFF; cdr3_nt: TGTGCCAGCAGCCTTGACAGGGGGCATCACAATGAGCAGTTCTTC